This is a list of T cell receptor beta chains from one sample in a study of prognosis after radiotherapy for stage I lung cancer. TCRdb re-called the multiplex PCR reads with MiXCR, one entry per CDR3 protein. The table shows roughly 13,000 distinct CDR3 sequences, with roughly a quarter occurring only once. The specimen was PBMCs, collected before or after stereotactic body radiation therapy (not recorded which). The receptors derive from a donor aged 50 or older with non-small cell lung cancer. CDR3s include the opening cysteine and the closing phenylalanine or tryptophan. The D gene is left open where the match is weak. Clone sizes are given selectively: once, few, many, or a class where the clone is expanded.

size	D	V	J	DNA	CDR3
many	.	TRBV30	TRBJ1-2	TGTGCCTGGAGTGTAAACTATGGCTACACCTTC	CAWSVNYGYTF
many	.	TRBV20-1	TRBJ2-3	TGCAGTGCTAGAGATCTCACCAGCGGATCAAGGACAGATACGCAGTATTTT	CSARDLTSGSRTDTQYF
.	.	TRBV27	TRBJ1-5	TGTGTCAGCAGTTCCCTATGGGGCCGAAGTCAGCCCCAGCATTTT	CVSSSLWGRSQPQHF
.	TRBD1	TRBV5-1	TRBJ2-7	TGCGCCAGCAGCCCCGACAGGGGAGGCTGCTACAAGCAGTACTTC	CASSPDRGGCYKQYF
many	.	TRBV20-1	TRBJ1-5	TGCAGTGCTACAGGGGCTAGCAATCAGCCCCAGCATTTT	CSATGASNQPQHF
many	.	TRBV19	TRBJ2-3	TGTGCCAGTAGTTGGTTGGGAGATACGCAGTATTTT	CASSWLGDTQYF
many	.	TRBV5-1	TRBJ2-7	TGCGCCAGCAGCTTGCGCCTAGGGATAGCTCGAGACTACGAGCAGTACTTC	CASSLRLGIARDYEQYF
many	.	TRBV5-1	TRBJ2-1	TGCGCCAGCAGCGAGGTTCTTCACAATGAGCAGTTCTTC	CASSEVLHNEQFF
.	TRBD1	TRBV11-2	TRBJ2-1	TGTGCCAGCAGCCGAGCCGGGACAGGGGCAGCCAATGAGCAGTTTTTC	CASSRAGTGAANEQFF
.	TRBD1	TRBV7-3	TRBJ2-5	TGTGCCAGCGGCCCAGGACAGGGAGAGACAAAGTACTTC	CASGPGQGETKYF
.	.	TRBV3-1	TRBJ2-4	TGTGCCAGCAGCCAAGAACGGGCAGGGAAAAACATTCAGTACTTC	CASSQERAGKNIQYF
many	.	TRBV28	TRBJ1-3	TGTGCCAGCAGTAGTACAGGGACTGGAAACACCATATATTTT	CASSSTGTGNTIYF
many	.	TRBV27	TRBJ2-2	TGTGCCAGCAGAAGTGGGGGGAGGCTGAACACCGGGGAGCTGTTTTTT	CASRSGGRLNTGELFF
many	.	TRBV24-1	TRBJ2-2	TGTGCCACCGGGGACACCTTCACCGGGGAGCTGTTTTTT	CATGDTFTGELFF
medium-sized	.	TRBV7-7	TRBJ2-3	TGTGCTAGCAGCCCCCTGGCAGATACGCAGTATTTT	CASSPLADTQYF
many	.	TRBV28	TRBJ1-4	TGTGCCAGCAGTTTACAGGGTTTCGGGAGTGTTGCTAATGAAAAACTGTTTTTT	CASSLQGFGSVANEKLFF
many	.	TRBV3-1	TRBJ1-1	TGTGCCAGCAGCCAAGTAATGGCTGCGGAAGCTTTCTTT	CASSQVMAAEAFF
many	TRBD2	TRBV4-1	TRBJ2-7	TGCGCCAGCAGCTCCCCCCTAGCGGGAGACTACGAGCAGTACTTC	CASSSPLAGDYEQYF
many	.	TRBV4-1	TRBJ2-2	TGCGCCAGCAGCCCCCGGCAGGGTCTGGCCGGGGAGCTGTTTTTT	CASSPRQGLAGELFF
medium-sized	TRBD1	TRBV2	TRBJ1-5	TGTGCCAGCCGGGACAGTTCCAATCAGCCCCAGCATTTT	CASRDSSNQPQHF
few	.	TRBV5-1	TRBJ2-5	TGCGCCAGCGGGGGGTTAGCGGGACAGGAGACCCAGTACTTC	CASGGLAGQETQYF
many	TRBD2	TRBV28	TRBJ2-5	TGTGCCAGCAGTCCACCGGGGACTAGCGGGGGCGATAGGCAAGAGACCCAGTACTTC	CASSPPGTSGGDRQETQYF
.	TRBD2	TRBV9	TRBJ2-1	TGTGCCAGTAGCCCACGAACGGGACTAGCGTCTGGCTACAATGAGCAGTTCTTC	CASSPRTGLASGYNEQFF
once	TRBD2	TRBV12-3/TRBV12-4	TRBJ2-7	TGTGCCAGCAGCAGGACTAGCGGAAGTCCCCACGAGCAGTACTTC	CASSRTSGSPHEQYF
.	.	TRBV2	TRBJ2-7	TGTGCCAGCACCGAAGACATCGTTCAGTACTTC	CASTEDIVQYF
medium-sized	TRBD2	TRBV5-1	TRBJ2-1	TGCGCCAGCAGCCCCCTAGCGGGAGATGGCTACAATGAGCAGTTCTTC	CASSPLAGDGYNEQFF
many	TRBD2	TRBV7-3	TRBJ2-1	TGTGCCAGCAGCTTAATGGGGGGGGGTGAGCAGTTCTTC	CASSLMGGGEQFF
.	.	TRBV28	TRBJ1-6	TGTGCCAGCAGTTTGACCATAGTCTTTTCAACCCTCCACTTT	CASSLTIVFSTLHF
medium-sized	TRBD2	TRBV7-3	TRBJ2-1	TGTGCCAGCAGGTCCGAGGGAGCGGGAGAGGTCAATGAGCAGTTCTTC	CASRSEGAGEVNEQFF
.	.	TRBV20-1	TRBJ2-3	TGCAGTGCACAGGGGGGCGGGGGACCACAGTATTTT	CSAQGGGGPQYF
many	TRBD1	TRBV13	TRBJ1-2	TGTGCCAGTAGCGTTCACAGGGGACCGGACTATGGCTACACCTTC	CASSVHRGPDYGYTF
medium-sized	.	TRBV12-3/TRBV12-4	TRBJ1-6	TGTGCCAGCAGGGAATCCGGGACTGATAGTGAGAATTCACCCCTCCACTTT	CASRESGTDSENSPLHF
many	.	TRBV12-3/TRBV12-4	TRBJ2-3	TGTGCCAGCAGTTTACTCGGGGCACCGCAGTATTTT	CASSLLGAPQYF
few	.	TRBV18	TRBJ2-5	TGTGCCAGCCCACCACCCGAAAGCCAAGAGACCCAGTACTTC	CASPPPESQETQYF
many	TRBD2	TRBV9	TRBJ2-7	TGTGCCAGCAGCGTAGGCAGTAGCGGGAGTTCCTACGAGCAGTACTTC	CASSVGSSGSSYEQYF
medium-sized	TRBD2	TRBV28	TRBJ2-1	TGTGCCAGCAGTCCCGGGACTAGCTTGGGCAATGAGCAGTTCTTC	CASSPGTSLGNEQFF
medium-sized	.	TRBV5-1	TRBJ2-2	TGCGCCAGCAGCCCTCAAGCTGGCACCGGGGAGCTGTTTTTT	CASSPQAGTGELFF
once	TRBD2	TRBV7-8	TRBJ2-1	TGTGCCGGCAGCTTTAGGGAGGGCCTGTATGAGAAGTTCTTC	CAGSFREGLYEKFF
.	.	TRBV20-1	TRBJ2-5	TGCAGTGCTAGAGTGGGGCAAGAGACCCAGTACTTC	CSARVGQETQYF
many	.	TRBV19	TRBJ2-1	TGTGCCAGTAGTCTCCAGGGAAGACTAGGCAATGAGCAGTTCTTC	CASSLQGRLGNEQFF
many	TRBD2	TRBV10-3	TRBJ2-3	TGTGCCATCAGTGAGTTCAATAGCGGGAGGAGCACAGATACGCAGTATTTT	CAISEFNSGRSTDTQYF
many	.	TRBV5-1	TRBJ2-2	TGCGCCAGCAGCTCCAGGGTTGGTAACACCGGGGAGCTGTTTTTT	CASSSRVGNTGELFF
many	TRBD1	TRBV4-2	TRBJ2-5	TGTGCCAGCAGCCAAGTTGGTGAGGGGGCGAGCCAAGAGACCCAGTACTTC	CASSQVGEGASQETQYF
.	.	TRBV5-1	TRBJ2-1	TGCGCCAGCAGCTTCCGGGAAGGATACAATGAGCAGTTCTTC	CASSFREGYNEQFF
.	.	TRBV24-1	TRBJ2-3	TGTGCCACTCTGGTTGCGGACCCAACCACAGGTACGCAGTATTTT	CATLVADPTTGTQYF
many	.	TRBV10-3	TRBJ2-7	TGTGCCATCAGTGGGCAGGGCGACGAGCAGTACTTC	CAISGQGDEQYF
many	.	TRBV4-1	TRBJ2-6	TGCGCCAGCAGCCAAGATAAGGGTAGGAGCTCTGGGGCCAACGTCCTGACTTTC	CASSQDKGRSSGANVLTF
many	TRBD2	TRBV6-1	TRBJ2-3	TGTGCCAGCACTTGGTTCGGACTAGCCGCAGATACGCAGTATTTT	CASTWFGLAADTQYF
many	.	TRBV4-1	TRBJ2-1	TGCGCCAGCAGCCCCGGGGCCCTCAATGAGCAGTTCTTC	CASSPGALNEQFF
many	TRBD2	TRBV4-1	TRBJ2-7	TGCGCCAGCAGCCACATAGCGGGAGAGACCTACGAGCAGTACTTC	CASSHIAGETYEQYF
medium-sized	TRBD2	TRBV9	TRBJ2-1	TGTGCCAGCAGCGCGGGACTAGCGGTTGCCTACAATGAGCAGTTCTTC	CASSAGLAVAYNEQFF
.	TRBD1	TRBV19	TRBJ1-1	TGTGCCAGCAAGGACACTATTCGGACAGGGCATCACACTGAAGCTTTCTTT	CASKDTIRTGHHTEAFF
few	.	TRBV6-6	TRBJ1-1	TGTGCCAGCAGTTACTCGACCAGGGCCAACACTGAAGCTCTCTTT	CASSYSTRANTEALF
many	TRBD1	TRBV2	TRBJ1-4	TGTGCCAGCAGCTACAGGGGGGGAAAACTGTTTTTT	CASSYRGGKLFF
many	.	TRBV11-3	TRBJ1-6	TGTGCCAGCAGCGACAGGTTGGGTTCACCCCTCCACTTT	CASSDRLGSPLHF
many	.	TRBV5-1	TRBJ2-2	TGCGCCAGCAGCTTGGAACCTAGCCTCCGTTTCACCGGGGAGCTGTTTTTT	CASSLEPSLRFTGELFF